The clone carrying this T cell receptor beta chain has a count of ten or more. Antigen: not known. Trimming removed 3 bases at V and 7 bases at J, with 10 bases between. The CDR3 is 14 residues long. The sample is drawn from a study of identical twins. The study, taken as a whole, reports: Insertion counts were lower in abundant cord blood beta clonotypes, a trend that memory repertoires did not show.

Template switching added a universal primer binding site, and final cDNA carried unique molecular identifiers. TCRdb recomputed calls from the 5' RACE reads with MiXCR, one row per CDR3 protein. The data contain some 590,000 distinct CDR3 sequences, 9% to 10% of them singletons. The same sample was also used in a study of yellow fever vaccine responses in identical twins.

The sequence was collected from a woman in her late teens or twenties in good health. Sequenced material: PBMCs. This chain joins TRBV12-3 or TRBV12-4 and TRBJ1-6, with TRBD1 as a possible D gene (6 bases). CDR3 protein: CASSFGQGNSPLHF. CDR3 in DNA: TGTGCCAGCAGTTTCGGGCAGGGGAATTCACCCCTCCACTTT.